Each of the 21 T cell receptor beta chains below was sequenced from the same sample in a study of T-cell reconstitution after alpha-beta-depleted transplantation in children. Unique molecular identifiers were used to barcode this TCRbeta library. One entry per CDR3 protein, called by TCRdb with MiXCR from the PCR reads. This table holds about 610,000 distinct CDR3 sequences, 10% found once. The sample in question was PBMCs from the stem cell graft donor, obtained from the stem cell graft. The receptors stem from a human donor who donated a stem cell graft to a child with acute myeloid leukemia.

The table lists this clonotype with a few counts. J is TRBJ2-2 and V is TRBV3-1; 11 nucleotides align to TRBD2. Per germline, CDR1 LGHDT and CDR2 YNNKEL (reference sequence). Losses at the gene ends were 5 bases for V and 7 bases for J; bases not matched to a gene: 12. This CDR3 region has 17 residues. The CDR3 sequence: CASSSTPGLAEYGELFF. The CDR3 nucleotides are TGTGCCAGCAGCTCTACTCCGGGACTAGCGGAATACGGGGAGCTGTTTTTT.

This chain links TRBV12-3 or TRBV12-4 with TRBJ2-1; 8 bases are a match to TRBD2. Trimming removed 0 bases from V and 7 bases from J; junction bases left unmatched: 11. The CDR3 has 17 residues. The CDR3 DNA sequence: TGTGCCAGCAGTTTAGCTAGCGGGACCCAAAGACGGAATGAGCAGTTCTTC. This encodes CASSLASGTQRRNEQFF.

The sample holds many counts of this clonotype. The chain uses TRBV12-3 or TRBV12-4 and TRBJ2-7, with 7 bases matching TRBD2. The CDR3 is 12 amino acids. Trimming cost V 6 bases and J 6 bases; bases outside gene matches: 5. The CDR3 nucleotides are TGTGCCAGCAGCTACGGGAGGCTCGAGCAGTACTTC. It specifies CASSYGRLEQYF.

This clonotype has a count of ten or more. The chain carries TRBV20-1 and TRBJ2-6; D is unresolved. CDR3 length: 16 amino acids. V lost 5 bases to trimming and J lost 0 bases, with 14 bases between them. Germline V lookup: CDR1 DFQATT, CDR2 SNEGSKA (reference sequence). The CDR3: CSAREVGFSGANVLTF. Written as DNA, the CDR3 is TGCAGTGCTCGCGAGGTCGGCTTCTCTGGGGCCAACGTCCTGACTTTC.

This chain joins TRBV6-2 or TRBV6-3 and TRBJ2-1, with 14 nucleotides matching TRBD2. The CDR3 covers 20 residues. Germline V gene sequence: CDR1 MNHEY, CDR2 SVGEGT. With 5 bases clipped from V and 0 bases from J, the junction kept 12 bases outside the gene matches. CDR3 coding DNA: TGTGCCAGCAGTCCCCGGGGACTAGCGGGAGTGGGGGGCTCCTACAATGAGCAGTTCTTC. Translating it yields CASSPRGLAGVGGSYNEQFF.

The CDR3 loop reads CSARDSARWGDHGYTF. The CDR3 coding sequence is TGCAGTGCTAGAGATTCAGCAAGGTGGGGGGATCATGGCTACACCTTC. The rearrangement uses TRBV20-1 and TRBJ1-2; D possibly corresponds to TRBD1 (5 bases). Trimming cost V 0 bases and J 6 bases, with 20 bases left between them. Germline V CDR1 and CDR2: DFQATT, SNEGSKA (reference sequence). The CDR3 sequence is 16 residues long.

This clonotype was recorded at least ten times. This chain joins TRBV29-1 and TRBJ2-5; unclear D gene. The V end lost 4 bases, the J end lost 4 bases, and 4 bases lay between the germline ends. This CDR3 spans 10 amino acids. The germline CDR1 and CDR2 sequences are SQVTM and ANQGSEA. CDR3 sequence: CSVGAETQYF. CDR3 nucleotide sequence: TGCAGCGTTGGAGCAGAGACCCAGTACTTC.

This chain connects TRBV20-1 to TRBJ1-2; D is undetermined. CDR1 DFQATT and CDR2 SNEGSKA come from the germline V gene (reference sequence). V shed 3 bases and J shed 4 bases, with 12 bases lying between them. The CDR3 totals 13 residues. CDR3 residues: CSARETGPYGYTF. The CDR3 nucleotides are TGCAGTGCTAGGGAGACCGGGCCCTATGGCTACACCTTC.

The chain is built from TRBV4-3 and TRBJ2-5, with D perhaps matching TRBD2 (6 bases). Germline CDR1 and CDR2: LGHNA and YSLEER. This CDR3 is 15 amino acids long. V lost 3 bases and J 4 bases, leaving 15 bases between the germline ends. CDR3 sequence reads: CASSQTWGVAETQYF. CDR3 in DNA: TGCGCCAGCAGCCAGACCTGGGGGGTGGCAGAGACCCAGTACTTC.

There are a few counts of this clonotype. The chain couples TRBV7-2 to TRBJ2-5; a weak D match, TRBD2 (6 bases). This CDR3 comprises 15 residues. The germline gives CDR1 SGHTA, CDR2 FQGNSA. The V end lost 1 base, the J end lost 5 bases, and 14 bases lay between the germline ends. CDR3 region: CASSLEGGTWETQYF. The DNA of the CDR3 is TGTGCCAGCAGCTTAGAAGGCGGGACCTGGGAGACCCAGTACTTC. Full variable domain (remainder filled in from reference TRBV7-2 and TRBJ2-5): GAGVSQSPSNKVTEKGKDVELRCDPISGHTALYWYRQSLGQGLEFLIYFQGNSAPDKSGLPSDRFSAERTGGSVSTLTIQRTQQEDSAVYLCASSLEGGTWETQYFGPGTRLLVL.

The chain recombines TRBV27 with TRBJ2-5; TRBD2 is a possible D gene (6 bases). Germline V gene data show CDR1 as MNHEY and CDR2 as SMNVEV (reference sequence). Trimming cost V 3 bases and J 4 bases, with 12 bases left between them. CDR3 length: 14 amino acids. The CDR3 sequence is CASSFSEGPETQYF. In nucleotides, the CDR3 is TGTGCCAGCAGTTTCTCGGAGGGCCCAGAGACCCAGTACTTC.

This clonotype occurred many times. This chain uses TRBV7-9 with TRBJ2-3; TRBD1 aligns across 8 bases. Germline CDR1 is SEHNR and CDR2 is FQNEAQ (reference sequence). The CDR3 runs 17 residues. J lost 2 bases, V lost 5 bases, and 12 bases had no gene match. CDR3 loop: CASSLLRETGVTDTQYF. DNA for the CDR3: TGTGCCAGCAGCCTCCTTCGCGAGACAGGGGTCACAGATACGCAGTATTTT.

This sequence joins TRBV28 and TRBJ1-2, with D possibly matching TRBD1 (6 bases). The germline V gene encodes CDR1 MDHEN and CDR2 SYDVKM. The CDR3 runs 13 residues. Trimming shortened V by 4 bases and J by 5 bases, and 11 bases separated the two germline ends. CDR3 protein: CASSSGQFYGYTF. DNA of the CDR3: TGTGCCAGCAGTTCTGGACAGTTTTATGGCTACACCTTC.

This clonotype was recorded at least ten times. The chain is built from TRBV3-1 and TRBJ2-2, with D unresolved. CDR1 and CDR2 from the germline V gene are LGHDT and YNNKEL (reference sequence). Trimming left V 4 bases short and J 5 bases short, with 11 bases between. The CDR3 is 14 amino acids. The CDR3 is CASSRLSTTGELFF. DNA for the CDR3: TGTGCCAGCAGCCGTTTATCCACGACCGGGGAGCTGTTTTTT.

This clonotype was recorded many times. The J gene is TRBJ1-1, the V gene TRBV20-1; a weak D match, TRBD1 (6 bases). The V end was cut by 4 bases, the J end by 1 base, with 7 bases between. This CDR3 region has 12 residues. CDR1 is DFQATT, CDR2 SNEGSKA, per germline (reference sequence). CDR3 loop: CSAIQGNTEAFF. CDR3 nucleotide sequence: TGCAGTGCTATACAGGGGAACACTGAAGCTTTCTTT.

The chain joins TRBV12-3 or TRBV12-4 to TRBJ1-1; TRBD1 is a possible D gene (6 bases). The length of the CDR3 is 14 residues. V was trimmed by 3 bases and J by 3 bases, leaving 11 bases between them. CDR3 bases: TGTGCCAGCAGTTTGATGAGGGGGGACACTGAAGCTTTCTTT. It encodes CASSLMRGDTEAFF.

This clonotype was seen only a few times. The chain has TRBV12-3 or TRBV12-4 and TRBJ2-1; a possible D gene is TRBD1 (5 bases). The length of the CDR3 is 14 residues. Trimming cost V 7 bases and J 8 bases, with 18 bases left between them. The CDR3 region is CASIPTPGSDEQFF. The CDR3 DNA is TGTGCCAGCATCCCGACCCCAGGGTCGGATGAGCAGTTCTTC.

Many counts were recorded for this clonotype. The V gene is TRBV14, the J gene TRBJ1-2, with 8 bases that match TRBD1. In germline, CDR1 is SGHDN, CDR2 FVKESK. Germline trimming cut 0 bases from V and 8 bases from J; bases unmatched to any gene: 5. The CDR3 is 14 residues long. CDR3 nucleotide sequence: TGTGCCAGCAGCCAAGATTTTCGACAGGGGGGCTACACCTTC. The encoded protein is CASSQDFRQGGYTF.

J is TRBJ1-5 and V is TRBV6-2 or TRBV6-3; D is unclear. CDR3 length equals 14 residues. V dropped 4 bases and J dropped 5 bases, with 12 bases sitting between them. Germline V lookup: CDR1 MNHEY, CDR2 SVGEGT. The CDR3 loop reads CASSFSGGDQPQHF. CDR3 DNA sequence: TGTGCCAGCAGTTTCTCCGGTGGCGATCAGCCCCAGCATTTT.

The table lists this clonotype with a few counts. V and J are TRBV29-1 and TRBJ2-6; 8 bases are a match to TRBD1. V lost 7 bases, J lost 0 bases, and 5 bases stayed unmatched. The length of the CDR3 is 15 residues. Per the germline V gene, CDR1 is SQVTM and CDR2 is ANQGSEA. CDR3 loop: CSGLQGVSGANVLTF. CDR3 bases: TGCAGCGGATTACAGGGGGTCTCTGGGGCCAACGTCCTGACTTTC.

In this sample, this clonotype turned up a few times. This chain joins TRBV20-1 and TRBJ1-2; D uncertain. CDR1 is DFQATT and CDR2 is SNEGSKA in the germline V gene (reference sequence). V dropped 3 bases and J dropped 0 bases, with 11 bases sitting between them. CDR3 size: 14 residues. The CDR3 DNA follows: TGCAGTGCTAGGCACTCCGGAGCTAACTATGGCTACACCTTC. This gives the protein CSARHSGANYGYTF.